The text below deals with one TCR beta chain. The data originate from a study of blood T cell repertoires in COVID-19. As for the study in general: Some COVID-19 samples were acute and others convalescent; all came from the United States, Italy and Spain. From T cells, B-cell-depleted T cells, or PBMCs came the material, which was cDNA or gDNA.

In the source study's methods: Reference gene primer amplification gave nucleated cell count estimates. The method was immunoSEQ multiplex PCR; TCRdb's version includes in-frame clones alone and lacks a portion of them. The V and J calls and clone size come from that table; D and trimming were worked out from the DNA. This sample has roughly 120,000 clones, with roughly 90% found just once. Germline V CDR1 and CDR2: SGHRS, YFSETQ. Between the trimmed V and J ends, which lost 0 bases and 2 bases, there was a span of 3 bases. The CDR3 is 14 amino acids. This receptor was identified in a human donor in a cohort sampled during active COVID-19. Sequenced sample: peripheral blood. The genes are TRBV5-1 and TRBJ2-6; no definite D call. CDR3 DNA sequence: TGCGCCAGCAGCTTGGCAGCTGGGGCCAACGTCCTGACTTTC. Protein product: CASSLAAGANVLTF.